One and the same sample provided the 21 T cell receptor beta chains below, sequenced in a study of shared clonotypes between healthy human individuals. Sequencing was performed with immunoSEQ multiplex PCR; in TCRdb, only in-frame clones are kept and a portion is missing. The table records some 1.1 million clones, approximately 80% of them present only once. The sample taken for sequencing was memory CD4+ T cells from PBMCs. Subset in this sample: CD45RA-negative fraction. These receptors came from a man aged 18 to 35 in good health. Some clones in this sample may be carry-over from other donors' samples.

This clone has more than one count but fewer than ten. J is TRBJ2-7 and V is TRBV2; perhaps TRBD1 as D (6 bases). Germline CDR1 and CDR2: SNHLY and FYNNEI. This CDR3 has 14 amino acids. V was shortened by 7 bases and J by 2 bases, with 15 bases between the two germline ends. This chain's CDR3 is CASTPGEGTYEQYF. CDR3 sequence (DNA): TGTGCCAGCACCCCAGGGGAAGGAACCTACGAGCAGTACTTC. Combining the CDR3 with reference TRBV2 and TRBJ2-7 gives the whole variable domain EPEVTQTPSHQVTQMGQEVILRCVPISNHLYFYWYRQILGQKVEFLVSFYNNEISEKSEIFDDQFSVERPDGSNFTLKIRSTKLEDSAMYFCASTPGEGTYEQYFGPGTRLTVT.

This clone turned up a few times. The chain links TRBV12-2 to TRBJ2-7; the table's D gene call, TRBD1, was not cross checked with the DNA. TRBV12-2 represents a pseudogene. There are 17 residues in the CDR3. The CDR3 nucleotides are TGTGCAAGTCGCTTAGTGGGTTTGGGACAGGGCACCTACGAGCAGTACTTC. Translating it yields CASRLVGLGQGTYEQYF.

This clone was counted once. The CDR3 region has the DNA TGTGCCAGCAGTAGACTGTATTCTGGGGCCAACGTCCTGACTTTC. The encoded protein is CASSRLYSGANVLTF. This chain joins TRBV6-1 and TRBJ2-6; D gene ambiguous. This CDR3 has 15 amino acids. V gave up 5 bases and J gave up 1 base, with 9 bases separating them. Germline CDR1 reads MNHNS; CDR2 reads SASEGT.

The chain is built from TRBV27 and TRBJ2-1, with 8 bases that match TRBD2. CDR1 MNHEY and CDR2 SMNVEV come from the germline V gene (reference sequence). The CDR3 covers 14 residues. Losses at the gene ends were 5 bases for V and 6 bases for J; bases not matched to a gene: 6. This chain's CDR3 is CASSIERESNEQFF. CDR3 DNA sequence: TGTGCCAGCAGTATCGAGCGGGAGAGCAATGAGCAGTTCTTC.

V usage is TRBV12-2 and J usage is TRBJ2-2. TRBV12-2 is flagged as a pseudogene. The CDR3 consists of 19 residues. The CDR3 DNA reads as TGTGCAAGTCGCTTAGTGATGGCTCAAGGGTTGTCGGACACCGGGGAGCTGTTTTTT. It is translated as CASRLVMAQGLSDTGELFF.

The chain joins TRBV2 to TRBJ2-3; D perhaps matches TRBD2 (6 bases). CDR3 length equals 15 residues. Germline V gene sequence: CDR1 SNHLY, CDR2 FYNNEI. V dropped 7 bases and J dropped 2 bases, with 16 bases sitting between them. CDR3 sequence reads: CASKQRAPNTDTQYF. The CDR3 DNA sequence: TGTGCCAGCAAACAGCGGGCCCCAAACACAGATACGCAGTATTTT.

This chain uses TRBV15 with TRBJ2-7, with D possibly TRBD2 on 5 matching bases. From germline, CDR1 is LNHNV and CDR2 YYDKDF (reference sequence). CDR3 length equals 14 residues. V lost 1 base, J lost 2 bases, and 9 bases lay in between. The CDR3 reads CATSRGGSPYEQYF. CDR3 DNA sequence: TGTGCCACCAGCAGAGGAGGGTCCCCCTACGAGCAGTACTTC. Based on the CDR3 plus reference TRBV15 and TRBJ2-7, the full variable domain is DAMVIQNPRYQVTQFGKPVTLSCSQTLNHNVMYWYQQKSSQAPKLLFHYYDKDFNNEADTPDNFQSRRPNTSFCFLDIRSPGLGDTAMYLCATSRGGSPYEQYFGPGTRLTVT.

The V call is TRBV10-3, the J call TRBJ1-1; the D gene is possibly TRBD1 (5 bases). In germline, CDR1 is ENHRY, CDR2 SYGVKD. The CDR3 covers 14 residues. V was clipped by 6 bases and J by 1 base, with 12 bases between them. DNA for the CDR3: TGTGCCATCAGGGCAGGGCTTGAGAACACTGAAGCTTTCTTT. Translated, it gives CAIRAGLENTEAFF.

This clone has at least ten counts. This chain links TRBV5-5 with TRBJ2-7; D remains ambiguous. CDR3 length equals 16 residues. Germline V gene sequence: CDR1 SGHKS, CDR2 YYEKEE (reference sequence). The germline V and J ends were trimmed by 0 bases and 2 bases, with 15 bases remaining between them. The CDR3, as DNA: TGTGCCAGCAGCTTGGGGCCGCACTACTCTACCTACGAGCAGTACTTC. Protein sequence: CASSLGPHYSTYEQYF.

This clone was seen once. This chain connects TRBV28 to TRBJ1-5; TRBD1 is a possible D gene (6 bases). This CDR3 has 15 amino acids. Looked up from germline, CDR1 is MDHEN and CDR2 is SYDVKM. Trimming left V 3 bases short and J 4 bases short, with 13 bases between. Written as DNA, the CDR3 is TGTGCCAGCAGTTTCGGAGGGGGGTGGAATCAGCCCCAGCATTTT. Protein product: CASSFGGGWNQPQHF.

This clone has a handful of counts. The V call is TRBV7-8, the J call TRBJ2-7; a weak D match, TRBD2 (6 bases). Germline V gene lookup returns CDR1 SGHVS and CDR2 FQNEAQ. Trimming left V 5 bases short and J 4 bases short, with 15 bases between. This CDR3 region has 14 residues. The CDR3 is CASSPRGGVYEQYF. DNA for the CDR3: TGTGCCAGCAGCCCAAGGGGCGGGGTATACGAGCAGTACTTC.

This chain uses TRBV29-1 with TRBJ1-1, with TRBD1 matching 8 bases. V was clipped by 4 bases and J by 5 bases; unmatched bases: 3. Germline-derived CDR1 and CDR2 are SQVTM and ANQGSEA. There are 12 residues in the CDR3. The DNA for the CDR3 is TGCAGCGTTGCGGGACAGGCGACTGAAGCTTTCTTT. This encodes CSVAGQATEAFF.

This clone was observed a handful of times. The chain joins TRBV7-7 to TRBJ1-1, with D perhaps TRBD1 (5 bases). Germline CDR1 SSHAT, CDR2 FNYEAQ (reference sequence). CDR3 size: 14 residues. V was pared by 4 bases and J by 0 bases, with 9 bases between. CDR3 protein: CASSSTTVNTEAFF. The DNA of the CDR3 is TGTGCCAGCAGCTCGACGACAGTGAACACTGAAGCTTTCTTT. Supplemented by reference TRBV7-7 and TRBJ1-1, the full variable domain reads GAGVSQSPRYKVTKRGQDVTLRCDPISSHATLYWYQQALGQGPEFLTYFNYEAQPDKSGLPSDRFSAERPEGSISTLTIQRTEQRDSAMYRCASSSTTVNTEAFFGQGTRLTVV.

Ten or more counts support this clone. The rearrangement links TRBV5-1 to TRBJ2-2; perhaps TRBD2 as D (6 bases). The CDR3 runs 15 residues. Trimming took off 0 bases at V and 7 bases at J, with 13 bases between the two ends. Germline V CDR1 and CDR2: SGHRS, YFSETQ. The CDR3 DNA sequence: TGCGCCAGCAGCTTGGTTGGAGGGTCTAACGGGGAGCTGTTTTTT. Residues: CASSLVGGSNGELFF.

The rearrangement joins TRBV11-2 to TRBJ2-7; 9 nucleotides agree with TRBD2. Germline V lookup: CDR1 SGHAT, CDR2 FQNNGV. This CDR3 comprises 14 residues. Losses at the gene ends were 2 bases for V and 4 bases for J; bases not matched to a gene: 3. CDR3 sequence: CASSLSSGIYEQYF. Here the CDR3 DNA reads TGTGCCAGCAGCTTATCTAGCGGGATTTACGAGCAGTACTTC.

V and J are TRBV10-3 and TRBJ1-5; D call uncertain. The CDR3 runs 13 residues. Germline CDR1 and CDR2: ENHRY and SYGVKD. V dropped 9 bases and J dropped 4 bases, with 13 bases sitting between them. DNA for the CDR3: TGTGCCATTACGCCCGGGAGGAATCAGCCCCAGCATTTT. Translation: CAITPGRNQPQHF.

A single count supports this clone. The chain is built from TRBV7-9 and TRBJ1-1; D gene uncertain. The CDR3 runs 15 residues. Germline V gene sequence: CDR1 SEHNR, CDR2 FQNEAQ (reference sequence). Between the trimmed V and J ends, which lost 3 bases and 3 bases, there was a span of 14 bases. The CDR3 region has the DNA TGTGCCAGCAGCTTTTCGACACCGGCGGACACTGAAGCTTTCTTT. Its translation: CASSFSTPADTEAFF.

The V call is TRBV7-2, the J call TRBJ2-1, with D perhaps matching TRBD1 or TRBD2 (5 bases each). CDR1 and CDR2 (germline): SGHTA, FQGNSA. The CDR3 spans 15 residues. V lost 3 bases and J 4 bases, leaving 13 bases between the germline ends. The CDR3, as DNA: TGTGCCAGCAGCTTTGGCTCCGGGGCTTACAATGAGCAGTTCTTC. Translation: CASSFGSGAYNEQFF.

This clone was picked up one time. V and J are TRBV5-6 and TRBJ2-3, with D unresolved. The CDR3 is made up of 16 amino acids. V was cut by 4 bases and J by 0 bases, with 15 bases left in between. The germline V gene has CDR1 SGHDT and CDR2 YYEEEE. CDR3 amino acids: CASSPAGPLSTDTQYF. CDR3 DNA: TGTGCCAGCAGCCCTGCAGGACCCCTCAGCACAGATACGCAGTATTTT.

This clone was seen a single time. The V call is TRBV21-1, the J call TRBJ1-2. TRBV21-1 is described as a pseudogene. The CDR3 is 16 amino acids. CDR3 DNA sequence: TGTGCCAGCTTCAAGGGAGGACCTCAATCCAGCTATGGCTACACCTTC. Encoded protein: CASFKGGPQSSYGYTF.

The chain combines TRBV30 with TRBJ2-5, with a weak D call TRBD2 (6 bases). Near its end, the DNA agrees better with TRBJ2-7, so the J call may be wrong. The CDR3 is 10 amino acids. Germline V gives CDR1 GTSNPN, CDR2 SVGIG (reference sequence). CDR3 amino acids: CAFGGFEQYF. The CDR3 nucleotides read TGTGCCTTTGGGGGGTTCGAGCAGTACTTC.